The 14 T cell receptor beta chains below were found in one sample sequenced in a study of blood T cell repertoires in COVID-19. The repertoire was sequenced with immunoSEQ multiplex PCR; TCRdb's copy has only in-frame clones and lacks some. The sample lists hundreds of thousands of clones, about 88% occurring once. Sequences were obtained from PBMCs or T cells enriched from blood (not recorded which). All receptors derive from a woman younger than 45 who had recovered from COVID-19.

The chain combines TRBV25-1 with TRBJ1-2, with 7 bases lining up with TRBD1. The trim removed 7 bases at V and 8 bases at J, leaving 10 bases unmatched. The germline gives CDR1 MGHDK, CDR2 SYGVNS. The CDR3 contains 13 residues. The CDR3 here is CASNSNQGGGYTF. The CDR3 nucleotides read TGTGCCAGCAATAGTAATCAGGGGGGAGGCTACACCTTC.

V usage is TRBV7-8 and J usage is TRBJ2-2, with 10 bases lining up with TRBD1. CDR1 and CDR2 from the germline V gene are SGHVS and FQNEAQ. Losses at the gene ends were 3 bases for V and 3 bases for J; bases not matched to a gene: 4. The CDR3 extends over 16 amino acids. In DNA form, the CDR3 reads TGTGCCAGCAGCTTGGCCGGGACAGGGGACACCGGGGAGCTGTTTTTT. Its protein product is CASSLAGTGDTGELFF. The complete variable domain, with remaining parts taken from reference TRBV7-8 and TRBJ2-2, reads GAGVSQSPRYKVAKRGQDVALRCDPISGHVSLFWYQQALGQGPEFLTYFQNEAQLDKSGLPSDRFFAERPEGSVSTLKIQRTQQEDSAVYLCASSLAGTGDTGELFFGEGSRLTVL.

In nucleotides, the CDR3 is TGTGCCAGCAGTTTATGGGACAGCCCCTATGGCTACACCTTC. Its protein is CASSLWDSPYGYTF. The chain links TRBV28 to TRBJ1-2; perhaps TRBD1 as D (6 bases). This CDR3 has 14 residues. Trimming took off 0 bases at V and 4 bases at J, with 9 bases between the two ends. Germline V CDR1 and CDR2: MDHEN, SYDVKM.

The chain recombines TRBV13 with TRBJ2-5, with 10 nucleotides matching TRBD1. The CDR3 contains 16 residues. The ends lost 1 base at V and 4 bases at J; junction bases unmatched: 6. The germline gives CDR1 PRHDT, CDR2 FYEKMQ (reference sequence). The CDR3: CASSLEGTGVRETQYF. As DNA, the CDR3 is TGTGCCAGCAGCTTAGAGGGGACAGGGGTAAGAGAGACCCAGTACTTC. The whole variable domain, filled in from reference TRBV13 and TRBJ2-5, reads AAGVIQSPRHLIKEKRETATLKCYPIPRHDTVYWYQQGPGQDPQFLISFYEKMQSDKGSIPDRFSAQQFSDYHSELNMSSLELGDSALYFCASSLEGTGVRETQYFGPGTRLLVL.

The CDR3 region is CASSLDSQGFYEQYF. In nucleotides, the CDR3 is TGTGCCAGCAGTTTAGATAGTCAGGGGTTCTACGAGCAGTACTTC. This chain connects TRBV27 to TRBJ2-7; possible D gene TRBD1, 6 bases. Trimming took 2 bases from V and 3 from J, leaving 14 bases between them. From germline, CDR1 is MNHEY and CDR2 SMNVEV (reference sequence). This CDR3 contains 15 residues.

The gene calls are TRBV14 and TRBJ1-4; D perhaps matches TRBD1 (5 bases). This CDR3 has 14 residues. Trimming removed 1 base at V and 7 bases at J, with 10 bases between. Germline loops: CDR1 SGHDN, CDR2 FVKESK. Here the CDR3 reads CASSQAAGGEKLFF. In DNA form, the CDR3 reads TGTGCCAGCAGCCAAGCAGCCGGGGGTGAAAAACTGTTTTTT.

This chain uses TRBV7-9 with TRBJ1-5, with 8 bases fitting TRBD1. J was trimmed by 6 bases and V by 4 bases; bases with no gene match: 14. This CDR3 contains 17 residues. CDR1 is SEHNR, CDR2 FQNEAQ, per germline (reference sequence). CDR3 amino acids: CASSSAKGQEMGQPQHF. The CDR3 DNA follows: TGTGCCAGCAGCTCCGCAAAGGGACAGGAGATGGGTCAGCCCCAGCATTTT. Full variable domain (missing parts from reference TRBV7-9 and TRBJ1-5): DTGVSQNPRHKITKRGQNVTFRCDPISEHNRLYWYRQTLGQGPEFLTYFQNEAQLEKSRLLSDRFSAERPKGSFSTLEIQRTEQGDSAMYLCASSSAKGQEMGQPQHFGDGTRLSIL.

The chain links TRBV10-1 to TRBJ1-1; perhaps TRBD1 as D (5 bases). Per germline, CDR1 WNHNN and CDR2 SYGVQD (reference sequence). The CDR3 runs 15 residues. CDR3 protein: CDKAGQGSCRTEAFF. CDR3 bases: TGCGACAAGGCGGGGCAGGGTAGCTGTAGGACTGAAGCTTTCTTT.

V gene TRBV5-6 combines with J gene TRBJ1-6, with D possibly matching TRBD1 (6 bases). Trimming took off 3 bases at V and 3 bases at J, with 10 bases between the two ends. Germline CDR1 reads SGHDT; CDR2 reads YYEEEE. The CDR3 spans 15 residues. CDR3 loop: CASSSSGHYNSPLHF. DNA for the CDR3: TGTGCCAGCAGCTCGTCGGGACACTATAATTCACCCCTCCACTTT. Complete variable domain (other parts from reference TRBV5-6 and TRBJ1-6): DAGVTQSPTHLIKTRGQQVTLRCSPKSGHDTVSWYQQALGQGPQFIFQYYEEEERQRGNFPDRFSGHQFPNYSSELNVNALLLGDSALYLCASSSSGHYNSPLHFGNGTRLTVT.

DNA for the CDR3: TGTGCCAGCAGCGTAGTGGATTCGGGTCAGCCCCAGCATTTT. It yields the protein CASSVVDSGQPQHF. The V call is TRBV9, the J call TRBJ1-5, with unresolved D. There are 14 residues in the CDR3. V was pared by 0 bases and J by 6 bases, with 10 bases between. Germline V lookup: CDR1 SGDLS, CDR2 YYNGEE.

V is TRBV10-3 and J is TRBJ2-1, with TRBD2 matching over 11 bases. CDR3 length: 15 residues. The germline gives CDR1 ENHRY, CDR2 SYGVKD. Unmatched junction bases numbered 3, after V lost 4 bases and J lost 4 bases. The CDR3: CAISGLAGGYNEQFF. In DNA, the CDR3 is TGTGCCATCAGTGGTCTAGCGGGAGGTTACAATGAGCAGTTCTTC.

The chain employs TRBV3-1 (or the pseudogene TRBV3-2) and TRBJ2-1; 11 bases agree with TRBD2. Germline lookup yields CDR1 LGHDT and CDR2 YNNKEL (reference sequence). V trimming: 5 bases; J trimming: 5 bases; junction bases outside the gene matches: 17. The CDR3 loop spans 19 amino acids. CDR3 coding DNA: TGTGCCAGCAGCTCACTCCTAGGGGTGCTAGCGGGAGGTAACAATGAGCAGTTCTTC. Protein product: CASSSLLGVLAGGNNEQFF.

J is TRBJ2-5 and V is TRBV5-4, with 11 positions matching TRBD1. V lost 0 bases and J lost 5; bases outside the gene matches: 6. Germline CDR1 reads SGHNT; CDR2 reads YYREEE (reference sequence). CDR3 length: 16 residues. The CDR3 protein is CASSLAGTGGWETQYF. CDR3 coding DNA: TGTGCCAGCAGCTTGGCAGGGACAGGGGGTTGGGAGACCCAGTACTTC.

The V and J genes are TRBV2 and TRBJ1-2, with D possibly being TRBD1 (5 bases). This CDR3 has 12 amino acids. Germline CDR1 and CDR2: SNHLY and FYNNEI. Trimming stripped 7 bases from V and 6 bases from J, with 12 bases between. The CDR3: CASNSVGDGYTF. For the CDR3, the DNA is TGTGCCAGCAATTCGGTAGGGGATGGCTACACCTTC.